This T cell receptor beta chain was recovered during a study of blood T cell repertoires in COVID-19. About the study: Collection of acute and convalescent COVID-19 samples took place in the United States, Italy and Spain. From T cells, B-cell-depleted T cells, or PBMCs came the material, which was cDNA or gDNA.

The CDR3 covers 13 residues. Trimming cost V 4 bases and J 6 bases; bases outside gene matches: 0. In the study's own analysis: Researchers report that nucleated cell counts were estimated from reference gene primer amplification. TCRdb's table, derived via immunoSEQ multiplex PCR, lists solely in-frame clones and lacks some. Clone size and the V and J calls come from that table; the DNA yielded D and trimming. The data contain about 140,000 clones, over 75% of them singletons. This chain connects TRBV12-3 or TRBV12-4 to TRBJ1-4, with 9 bases matching TRBD1. The clonotype was recovered from a man aged 60-69 years with active or convalescent COVID-19. The sequenced sample consisted of peripheral blood. CDR3 sequence reads: CASSWTGDEKLFF. The CDR3 region has the DNA TGTGCCAGCAGTTGGACAGGGGATGAAAAACTGTTTTTT.